The sequence of this T cell receptor (beta chain) was determined in a study of blood T cell repertoires in COVID-19. Exposed participants came across a COVID-19 case within 2 weeks before study entry. In germline, CDR1 is MNHEY, CDR2 SVGAGI. The length of the CDR3 is 11 residues. Trimming stripped 11 bases from V and 4 bases from J, with 11 bases between. Authors' analysis steps: Amplified reference gene primers provided the basis for estimating nucleated cell counts. Assay: immunoSEQ multiplex PCR; the TCRdb copy retains only in-frame clones and omits some. V, J and clone size were drawn from that table, and D and trimming were deduced from the DNA. The table includes 250,000 or so clones, approximately 90% detected once.

This chain uses TRBV6-5 with TRBJ1-1; possibly TRBD1 for D (5 bases). This sequence was found in a man aged 40-55 years who had been exposed to COVID-19. The specimen sequenced was PBMCs or T cells enriched from blood (not recorded which). For the CDR3, the DNA is TGTGCCGGGGCGATAGGCACTGAAGCTTTCTTT. Its translation: CAGAIGTEAFF.